The clone carrying this TCR beta chain was seen a handful of times. Antigen: not known. This entry is derived from a study of CD4 T cells in relation to SARS-CoV-2 and coronaviruses. CDR3 length: 14 residues. In germline, CDR1 is SGHKS, CDR2 YYEKEE (reference sequence). Trimming left V 0 bases short and J 7 bases short, with 11 bases between. For about nine days, about 9.9 x 10^4 sorted CD4+ cells grew with T cell-depleted PBMCs and CEF. Sequencing used immunoSEQ multiplex PCR; TCRdb keeps in-frame clones, though not all of them. This repertoire shows approximately 31,000 clones, 65% to 80% found once; its top ten account for roughly 3.2%.

Sequencing was carried out using memory CD4+ T cells from PBMCs, cultured in vitro. This TCR derives from an adult with COVID-19. The chain combines TRBV5-5 with TRBJ1-5; weak D call: TRBD1 (6 bases). The CDR3 bases are TGTGCCAGCAGCTTGGATGGGGGACAACAGCCCCAGCATTTT. Its protein product is CASSLDGGQQPQHF. The complete variable domain, with remaining parts taken from reference TRBV5-5 and TRBJ1-5, reads DAGVTQSPTHLIKTRGQQVTLRCSPISGHKSVSWYQQVLGQGPQFIFQYYEKEERGRGNFPDRFSARQFPNYSSELNVNALLLGDSALYLCASSLDGGQQPQHFGDGTRLSIL.